A single sample is the source of the 14 T cell receptor beta chains below, sequenced in a study of cytomegalovirus exposure and HLA in healthy donors. The PCR used 60 Vbeta and 13 Jbeta primers. Using immunoSEQ multiplex PCR, the repertoire was profiled, and TCRdb retains in-frame clones only, with some absent. The sample holds some 100,000 clones; around 80% are singletons and the top ten take approximately 4.2%. Sequences were obtained from PBMCs. These receptors came from a female donor in good health and CMV-seropositive.

The chain carries TRBV6-5 and TRBJ2-2; D not resolved. CDR3 size: 12 residues. Germline assignment: CDR1 MNHEY and CDR2 SVGAGI. V lost 8 bases to trimming and J lost 6 bases, with 10 bases between them. The chain's CDR3 is CASRAAAGELFF. The CDR3 DNA follows: TGTGCCAGCCGTGCGGCGGCCGGGGAGCTGTTTTTT.

V gene TRBV5-4 combines with J gene TRBJ1-3; D is unresolved. The CDR3 has 16 residues. CDR1 and CDR2 from the germline V gene are SGHNT and YYREEE (reference sequence). V was cut by 0 bases and J by 0 bases, with 10 bases left in between. The CDR3 here is CASSLGRAGSGNTIYF. The CDR3 DNA sequence: TGTGCCAGCAGCTTGGGACGGGCGGGCTCTGGAAACACCATATATTTT.

With regard to this clone: The junction differs from germline at one of its ends, possibly a read error. The chain employs TRBV5-6 and TRBJ2-4; 9 nucleotides line up with TRBD1. Germline V gene data show CDR1 as SGHDT and CDR2 as YYEEEE. The CDR3 is made up of 14 amino acids. In DNA form, the CDR3 reads TGTGCCAGCAGCGGGGACAGGGAAAAAAACAGTCAGTACTTC. The encoded protein is CASSGDREKNSQYF.

The V and J genes are TRBV30 and TRBJ1-5; maybe TRBD1 (6 bases). CDR1 GTSNPN and CDR2 SVGIG come from the germline V gene (reference sequence). Trimming left V 2 bases short and J 4 bases short, with 12 bases between. There are 14 residues in the CDR3. The DNA of the CDR3 is TGTGCCTGGAGTAAAGGGGGAATGAATCAGCCCCAGCATTTT. Its translation is CAWSKGGMNQPQHF.

The chain carries TRBV30 and TRBJ2-3, with 9 bases matching TRBD1. From germline, CDR1 is GTSNPN and CDR2 SVGIG (reference sequence). Germline trimming cut 7 bases from V and 4 bases from J; bases unmatched to any gene: 6. The CDR3 covers 13 residues. CDR3 sequence reads: CASGQGRADTQYF. The CDR3 nucleotides read TGTGCCTCGGGACAGGGAAGGGCAGATACGCAGTATTTT.

This chain uses TRBV7-9 with TRBJ2-7, with D tentatively TRBD2 (7 bases). CDR3 length: 14 residues. CDR1 is SEHNR and CDR2 is FQNEAQ in the germline V gene (reference sequence). Trimming removed 6 bases from V and 5 bases from J, with 17 bases in between. The CDR3 loop reads CASRASRGRDEQYF. The CDR3 nucleotides are TGTGCCAGCAGGGCCTCGCGGGGGCGCGACGAGCAGTACTTC.

V and J are TRBV30 and TRBJ2-4; D may be TRBD1 (8 bases). This CDR3 is 15 amino acids long. Germline loops: CDR1 GTSNPN, CDR2 SVGIG (reference sequence). Trimming stripped 0 bases from V and 6 bases from J, with 15 bases between. This CDR3 reads CAWSVQGGPRNIQYF. The CDR3 region has the DNA TGTGCCTGGAGTGTACAGGGGGGGCCTAGAAACATTCAGTACTTC. Based on the CDR3 plus reference TRBV30 and TRBJ2-4, the full variable domain is SQTIHQWPATLVQPVGSPLSLECTVEGTSNPNLYWYRQAAGRGLQLLFYSVGIGQISSEVPQNLSASRPQDRQFILSSKKLLLSDSGFYLCAWSVQGGPRNIQYFGAGTRLSVL.

The CDR3 bases are TGTGCCGGGCTTGGGGAGCGAAACACAGATACGCAGTATTTT. Protein sequence: CAGLGERNTDTQYF. V and J are TRBV7-9 and TRBJ2-3, with D maybe TRBD2 (5 bases). Trimming shortened V by 11 bases and J by 2 bases, and 17 bases separated the two germline ends. This CDR3 is built from 14 residues. Looked up from germline, CDR1 is SEHNR and CDR2 is FQNEAQ (reference sequence).

This clone occurred a few times. The chain uses TRBV7-9 and TRBJ1-1; D is perhaps TRBD1 (5 bases). The germline V gene has CDR1 SEHNR and CDR2 FQNEAQ (reference sequence). This CDR3 contains 14 residues. V was cut by 1 base and J by 10 bases, with 16 bases left in between. CDR3 bases: TGTGCCAGCAGCTTAGAGGCTCCGGGACTTGTAGCTTTCTTT. It yields the protein CASSLEAPGLVAFF. Drawing the rest from reference TRBV7-9 and TRBJ1-1, the complete variable domain is DTGVSQNPRHKITKRGQNVTFRCDPISEHNRLYWYRQTLGQGPEFLTYFQNEAQLEKSRLLSDRFSAERPKGSFSTLEIQRTEQGDSAMYLCASSLEAPGLVAFFGQGTRLTVV.

The CDR3 spells CASSEGGAGSDEQYF. The CDR3 nucleotides are TGTGCCAGCAGTGAAGGCGGGGCAGGGAGCGACGAGCAGTACTTC. The chain is built from TRBV6-1 and TRBJ2-7; D is perhaps TRBD2 (6 bases). Germline loops: CDR1 MNHNS, CDR2 SASEGT. The CDR3 contains 15 residues. Trimming pared 1 base from V and 5 bases from J, leaving 15 bases between.

The gene calls are TRBV18 and TRBJ1-1; a possible D gene is TRBD1 (5 bases). The germline V gene encodes CDR1 KGHSH and CDR2 LQKENI. This CDR3 spans 14 amino acids. V dropped 4 bases and J dropped 1 base, with 10 bases sitting between them. The CDR3 DNA sequence: TGTGCCAGCTCACTCATCGACAGGAACACTGAAGCTTTCTTT. Translated, it gives CASSLIDRNTEAFF.

The J gene is TRBJ2-5, the V gene TRBV27, with D maybe TRBD2 (6 bases). This CDR3 has 14 residues. V dropped 3 bases and J dropped 2 bases, with 10 bases sitting between them. CDR1 MNHEY and CDR2 SMNVEV come from the germline V gene (reference sequence). CDR3 sequence: CASSFQGLQETQYF. CDR3 bases: TGTGCCAGCAGTTTCCAGGGACTTCAAGAGACCCAGTACTTC.

The V and J genes are TRBV5-1 and TRBJ1-1; D unclear. This CDR3 has 14 amino acids. V was pared by 2 bases and J by 2 bases, with 10 bases between. Germline lookup yields CDR1 SGHRS and CDR2 YFSETQ. The CDR3 DNA is TGCGCCAGCAGCTTAGCGACGGATAACACTGAAGCTTTCTTT. Encoded protein: CASSLATDNTEAFF.

The V and J genes are TRBV5-1 and TRBJ2-5, with 15 bases aligning to TRBD2. V dropped 4 bases and J dropped 2; count of bases not matched to a gene: 6. The CDR3 is made up of 17 amino acids. Germline V gene sequence: CDR1 SGHRS, CDR2 YFSETQ. CDR3 in DNA: TGCGCCAGCAGCGCAGGACTAGCGGGAGGGCCTCAAGAGACCCAGTACTTC. It translates to CASSAGLAGGPQETQYF.